The source of this T cell receptor (beta chain) is a study of monozygotic twins with cystic fibrosis. Study findings and constraints: Age, concordance and disease severity did not associate with shared CDR3 numbers. V usage most resembled the co-twin in 13 of 16 pairs. Median Simpson clonality of 0.0095 suggested naive T cells predominated.

A word on this clone: Its antigen is not known.

Sequencing used immunoSEQ multiplex PCR; TCRdb keeps in-frame clones, though not all of them. The sample lists over 25,000 clones; 92% were seen once. This CDR3 region has 15 residues. The V gene's germline CDR1 is MNHEY and CDR2 SVGAGI. Trimming took 5 bases from V and 1 from J; bases not matched to a gene: 5. The TCR comes from a girl aged 2-10 years with cystic fibrosis. The sequenced material came from blood. The gene calls are TRBV6-5 and TRBJ2-1; TRBD2 matches 7 bases. CDR3 nucleotide sequence: TGTGCCAGCAGTGCGGGGGACGCATCCTACAATGAGCAGTTCTTC. This gives the protein CASSAGDASYNEQFF.